The T cell receptor (beta chain) described here comes from a study of beta chain features in type 1 diabetes. V lost 4 bases and J 9 bases, leaving 13 bases between the germline ends. Germline V CDR1 and CDR2: SGHAT, FQNNGV. The CDR3 contains 14 residues. The investigators reverse transcribed all of the isolated RNA, so they sequenced expressed TCRB transcripts. Using immunoSEQ multiplex PCR, the repertoire was profiled, and TCRdb retains in-frame clones only, with some absent. The data contain hundreds of thousands of clones, 9.3% of them singletons. Study outcomes and limitations: In every one of the four CD4+ subsets, TCRB CDR3s were moderately but significantly shorter in Type 1 diabetes patients.

Worth noting for this clone: Its specificity is not known.

The clonotype was recovered from a man aged 25-45 years with type 1 diabetes. The sequenced sample consisted of central memory CD4+ T cells from blood. The genes are TRBV11-2 and TRBJ1-6; no reliable D call. The CDR3 region is CASSSVNTGSPLHF. As DNA, the CDR3 is TGTGCCAGCAGCTCGGTGAATACCGGTTCACCCCTCCACTTT.